This T cell receptor beta chain was captured by sequencing in a study of OX40 agonist ivuxolimab in advanced cancers. As for the study in general: Every patient in dose escalation had hepatocellular carcinoma, melanoma, renal cell or head and neck cancer.

Any history of autoimmune disease or systemic immunosuppression disqualified patients. Using immunoSEQ multiplex PCR, the repertoire was profiled, and TCRdb retains in-frame clones only, with some absent. The table includes around 85,000 clones, around 90% detected once. Whole-study findings and limits: The expanded peripheral T cells' antigen specificity was not determined. In CD8+ T cells, expanded clones were on average more numerous than in CD4+.

The sample holds one count of this clone. Its target is not known. The clonotype comes from an adult with an advanced solid tumor such as melanoma, head and neck, liver or kidney cancer. This material consisted of CD4+ or CD8+ T cells sorted from blood, taken in a trial of the OX40 agonist ivuxolimab.

DNA of the CDR3: TGTGCCAGCAGCTTGGGGTTTAATGAGCAGTTCTTC. This gives the protein CASSLGFNEQFF. The chain joins TRBV11-2 to TRBJ2-1; D remains ambiguous. Trimming left V 3 bases short and J 7 bases short, with 7 bases between. There are 12 residues in the CDR3. From germline, CDR1 is SGHAT and CDR2 FQNNGV.